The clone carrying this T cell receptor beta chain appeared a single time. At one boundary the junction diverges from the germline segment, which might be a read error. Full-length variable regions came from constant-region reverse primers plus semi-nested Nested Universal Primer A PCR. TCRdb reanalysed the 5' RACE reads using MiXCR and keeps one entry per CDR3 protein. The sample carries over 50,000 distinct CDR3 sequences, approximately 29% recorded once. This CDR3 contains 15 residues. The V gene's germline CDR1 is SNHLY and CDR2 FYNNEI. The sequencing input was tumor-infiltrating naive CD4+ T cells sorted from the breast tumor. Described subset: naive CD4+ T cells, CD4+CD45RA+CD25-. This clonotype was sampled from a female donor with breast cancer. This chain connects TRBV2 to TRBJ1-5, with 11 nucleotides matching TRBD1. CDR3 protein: CAGRNGTGGPPPQHF. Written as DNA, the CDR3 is TGTGCCGGCAGGAACGGGACAGGGGGTCCCCCACCCCAGCATTTT.